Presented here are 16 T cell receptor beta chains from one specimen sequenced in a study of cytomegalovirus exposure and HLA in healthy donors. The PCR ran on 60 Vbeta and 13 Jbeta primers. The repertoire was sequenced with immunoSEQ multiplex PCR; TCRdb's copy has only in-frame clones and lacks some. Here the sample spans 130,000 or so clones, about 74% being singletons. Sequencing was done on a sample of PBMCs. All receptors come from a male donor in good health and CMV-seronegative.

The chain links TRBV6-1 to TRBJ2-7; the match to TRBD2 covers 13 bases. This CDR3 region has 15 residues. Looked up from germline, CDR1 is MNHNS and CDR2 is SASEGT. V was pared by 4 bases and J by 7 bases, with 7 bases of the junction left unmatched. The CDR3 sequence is CASSGTGGLAGEQYF. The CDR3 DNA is TGTGCCAGCAGTGGGACGGGGGGACTAGCGGGAGAGCAGTACTTC.

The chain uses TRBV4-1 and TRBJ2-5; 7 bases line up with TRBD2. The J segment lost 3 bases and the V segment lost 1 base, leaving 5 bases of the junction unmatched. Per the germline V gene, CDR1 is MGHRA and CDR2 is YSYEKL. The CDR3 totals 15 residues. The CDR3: CASSQGTRGKETQYF. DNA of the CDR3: TGCGCCAGCAGCCAAGGGACTAGAGGAAAAGAGACCCAGTACTTC.

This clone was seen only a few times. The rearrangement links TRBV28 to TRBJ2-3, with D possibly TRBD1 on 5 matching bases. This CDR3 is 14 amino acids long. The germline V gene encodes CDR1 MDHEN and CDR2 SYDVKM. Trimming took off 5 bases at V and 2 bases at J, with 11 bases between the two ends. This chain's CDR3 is CASSPGHYTDTQYF. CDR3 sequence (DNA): TGTGCCAGCAGTCCCGGACACTACACAGATACGCAGTATTTT.

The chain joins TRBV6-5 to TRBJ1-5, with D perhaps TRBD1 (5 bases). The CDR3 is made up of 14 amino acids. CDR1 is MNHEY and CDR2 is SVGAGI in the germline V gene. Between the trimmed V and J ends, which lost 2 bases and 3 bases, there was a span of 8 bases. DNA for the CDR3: TGTGCCAGCAGTTACGGGGGGAACAATCAGCCCCAGCATTTT. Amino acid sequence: CASSYGGNNQPQHF.

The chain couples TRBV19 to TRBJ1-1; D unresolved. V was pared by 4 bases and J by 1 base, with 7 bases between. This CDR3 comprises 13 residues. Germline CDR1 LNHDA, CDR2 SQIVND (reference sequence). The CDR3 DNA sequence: TGTGCCAGTAGTAACGGTGGGAACACTGAAGCTTTCTTT. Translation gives CASSNGGNTEAFF.

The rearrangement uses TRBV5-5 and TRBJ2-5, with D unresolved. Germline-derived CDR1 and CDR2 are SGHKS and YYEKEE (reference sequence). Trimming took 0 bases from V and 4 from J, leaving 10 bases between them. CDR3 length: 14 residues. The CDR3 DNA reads TGTGCCAGCAGCTTGGCGGTGCACGGAGAGACCCAGTACTTC. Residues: CASSLAVHGETQYF. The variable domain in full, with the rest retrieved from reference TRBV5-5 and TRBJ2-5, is DAGVTQSPTHLIKTRGQQVTLRCSPISGHKSVSWYQQVLGQGPQFIFQYYEKEERGRGNFPDRFSARQFPNYSSELNVNALLLGDSALYLCASSLAVHGETQYFGPGTRLLVL.

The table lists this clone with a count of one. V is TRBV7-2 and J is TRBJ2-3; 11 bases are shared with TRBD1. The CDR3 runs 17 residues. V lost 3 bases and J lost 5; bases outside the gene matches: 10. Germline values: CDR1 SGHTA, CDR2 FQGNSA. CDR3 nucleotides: TGTGCCAGCAGCTTGACTCGGACAGGGGGCAACGTAGATACGCAGTATTTT. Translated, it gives CASSLTRTGGNVDTQYF.

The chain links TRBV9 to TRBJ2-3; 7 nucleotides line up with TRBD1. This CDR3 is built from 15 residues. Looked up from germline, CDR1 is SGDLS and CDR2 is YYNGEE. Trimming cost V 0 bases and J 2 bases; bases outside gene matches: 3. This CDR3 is CASSVGQGDTDTQYF. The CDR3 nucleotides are TGTGCCAGCAGCGTAGGTCAGGGGGACACAGATACGCAGTATTTT.

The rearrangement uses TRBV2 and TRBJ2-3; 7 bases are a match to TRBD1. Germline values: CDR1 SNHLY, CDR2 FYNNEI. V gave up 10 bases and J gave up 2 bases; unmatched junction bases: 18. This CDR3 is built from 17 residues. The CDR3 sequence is CATLQEAGGYSTDTQYF. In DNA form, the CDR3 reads TGTGCCACCCTACAGGAGGCAGGGGGTTACTCCACAGATACGCAGTATTTT.

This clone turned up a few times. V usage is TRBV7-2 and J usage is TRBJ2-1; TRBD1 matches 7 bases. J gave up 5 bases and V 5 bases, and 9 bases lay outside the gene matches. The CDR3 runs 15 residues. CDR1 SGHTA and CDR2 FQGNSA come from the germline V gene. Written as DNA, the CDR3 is TGTGCCAGCAGCCGTAGTGGGACAGCCAACAATGAGCAGTTCTTC. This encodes CASSRSGTANNEQFF.

CDR3 protein: CASSLANTAIYEQYF. The CDR3 bases are TGTGCCAGCAGCTTGGCCAATACAGCAATCTACGAGCAGTACTTC. The chain links TRBV5-5 to TRBJ2-7; no reliable D call. Germline V gives CDR1 SGHKS, CDR2 YYEKEE (reference sequence). The CDR3 extends over 15 amino acids. V was clipped by 0 bases and J by 3 bases, with 13 bases between them. Drawing the rest from reference TRBV5-5 and TRBJ2-7, the complete variable domain is DAGVTQSPTHLIKTRGQQVTLRCSPISGHKSVSWYQQVLGQGPQFIFQYYEKEERGRGNFPDRFSARQFPNYSSELNVNALLLGDSALYLCASSLANTAIYEQYFGPGTRLTVT.

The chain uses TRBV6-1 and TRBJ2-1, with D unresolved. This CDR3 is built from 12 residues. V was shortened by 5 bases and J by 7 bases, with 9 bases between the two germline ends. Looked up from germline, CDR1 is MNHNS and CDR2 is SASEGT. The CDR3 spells CASSFEVNEQFF. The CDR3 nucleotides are TGTGCCAGCAGTTTCGAGGTTAATGAGCAGTTCTTC.

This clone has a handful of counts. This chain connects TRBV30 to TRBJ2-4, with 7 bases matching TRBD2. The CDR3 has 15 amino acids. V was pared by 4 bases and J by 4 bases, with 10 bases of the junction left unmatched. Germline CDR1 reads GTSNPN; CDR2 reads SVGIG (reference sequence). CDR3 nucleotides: TGTGCCTGGAAGTTCGGGGGGAGTGAAAAAAACATTCAGTACTTC. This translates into CAWKFGGSEKNIQYF.

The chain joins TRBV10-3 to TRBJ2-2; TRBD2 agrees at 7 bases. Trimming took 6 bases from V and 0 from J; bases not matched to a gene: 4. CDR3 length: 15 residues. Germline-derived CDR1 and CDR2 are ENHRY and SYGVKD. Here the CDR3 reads CAIRPSGPNTGELFF. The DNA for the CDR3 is TGTGCCATCAGGCCTAGCGGCCCGAACACCGGGGAGCTGTTTTTT.

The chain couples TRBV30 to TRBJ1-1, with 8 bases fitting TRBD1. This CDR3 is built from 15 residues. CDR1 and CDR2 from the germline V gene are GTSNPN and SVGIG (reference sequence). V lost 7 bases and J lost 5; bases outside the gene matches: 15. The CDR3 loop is CAYKDLTGADTEAFF. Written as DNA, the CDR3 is TGTGCCTACAAAGACTTGACAGGGGCTGATACTGAAGCTTTCTTT. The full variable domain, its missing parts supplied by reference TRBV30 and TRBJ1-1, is SQTIHQWPATLVQPVGSPLSLECTVEGTSNPNLYWYRQAAGRGLQLLFYSVGIGQISSEVPQNLSASRPQDRQFILSSKKLLLSDSGFYLCAYKDLTGADTEAFFGQGTRLTVV.

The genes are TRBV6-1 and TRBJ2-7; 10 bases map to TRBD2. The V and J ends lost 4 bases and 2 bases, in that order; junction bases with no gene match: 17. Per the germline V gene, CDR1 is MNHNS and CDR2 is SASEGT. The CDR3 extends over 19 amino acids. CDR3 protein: CASSARTEIIAGGTYEQYF. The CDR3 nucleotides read TGTGCCAGCAGTGCCCGGACAGAAATCATAGCGGGAGGTACCTACGAGCAGTACTTC.